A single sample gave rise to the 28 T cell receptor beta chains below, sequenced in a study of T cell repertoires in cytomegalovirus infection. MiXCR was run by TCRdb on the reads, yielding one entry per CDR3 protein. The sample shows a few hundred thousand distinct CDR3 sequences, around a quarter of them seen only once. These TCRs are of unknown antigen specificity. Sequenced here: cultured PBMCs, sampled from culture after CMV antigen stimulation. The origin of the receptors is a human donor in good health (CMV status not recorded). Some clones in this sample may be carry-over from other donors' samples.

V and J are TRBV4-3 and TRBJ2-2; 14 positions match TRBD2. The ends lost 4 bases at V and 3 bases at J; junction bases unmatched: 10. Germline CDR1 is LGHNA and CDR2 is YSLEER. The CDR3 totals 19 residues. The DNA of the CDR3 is TGCGCCAGCAGCCGGTCCGGACTAGCGGGAGGCGGGGACACCGGGGAGCTGTTTTTT. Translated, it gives CASSRSGLAGGGDTGELFF.

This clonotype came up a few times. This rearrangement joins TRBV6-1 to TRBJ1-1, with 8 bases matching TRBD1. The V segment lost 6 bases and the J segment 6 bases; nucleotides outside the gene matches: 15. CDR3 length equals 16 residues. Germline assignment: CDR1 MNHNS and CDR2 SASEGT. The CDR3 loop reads CASRPYGQGGMSEAFF. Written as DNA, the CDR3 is TGTGCCAGCAGACCTTATGGACAGGGAGGAATGTCTGAAGCTTTCTTT.

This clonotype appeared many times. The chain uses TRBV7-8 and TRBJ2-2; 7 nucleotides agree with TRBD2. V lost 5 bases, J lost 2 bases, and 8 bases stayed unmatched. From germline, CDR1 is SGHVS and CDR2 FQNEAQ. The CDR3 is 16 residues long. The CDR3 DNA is TGTGCCAGCAGCAAGTTAGGCGGGGGAAACACCGGGGAGCTGTTTTTT. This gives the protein CASSKLGGGNTGELFF.

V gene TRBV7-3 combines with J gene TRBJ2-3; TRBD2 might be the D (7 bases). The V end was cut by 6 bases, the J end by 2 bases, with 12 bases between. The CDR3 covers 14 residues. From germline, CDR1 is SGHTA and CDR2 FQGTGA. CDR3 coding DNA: TGTGCCAGCAGTTGGGAGGGGGACACAGATACGCAGTATTTT. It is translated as CASSWEGDTDTQYF.

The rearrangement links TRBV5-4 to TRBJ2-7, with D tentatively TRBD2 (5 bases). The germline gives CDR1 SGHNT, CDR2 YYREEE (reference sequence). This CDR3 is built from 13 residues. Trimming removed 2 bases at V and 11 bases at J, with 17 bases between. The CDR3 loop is CASSFQDSPREYV. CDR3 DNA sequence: TGTGCCAGCAGCTTCCAGGACTCTCCCCGTGAGTACGTC.

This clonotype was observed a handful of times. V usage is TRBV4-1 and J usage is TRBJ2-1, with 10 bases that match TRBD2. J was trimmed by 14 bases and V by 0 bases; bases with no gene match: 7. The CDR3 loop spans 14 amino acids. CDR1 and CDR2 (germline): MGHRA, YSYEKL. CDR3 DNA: TGCGCCAGCAGCCAAGATCCTAGCGGGGGACCTGAGTTCTTC. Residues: CASSQDPSGGPEFF.

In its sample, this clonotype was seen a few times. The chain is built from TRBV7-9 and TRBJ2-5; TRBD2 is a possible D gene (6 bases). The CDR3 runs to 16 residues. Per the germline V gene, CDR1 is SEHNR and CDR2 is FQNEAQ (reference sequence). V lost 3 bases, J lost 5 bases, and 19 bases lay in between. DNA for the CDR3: TGTGCCAGCAGCTTCCAAACCCCCACTGGGGGGGAGACCCAGTACTTC. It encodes CASSFQTPTGGETQYF.

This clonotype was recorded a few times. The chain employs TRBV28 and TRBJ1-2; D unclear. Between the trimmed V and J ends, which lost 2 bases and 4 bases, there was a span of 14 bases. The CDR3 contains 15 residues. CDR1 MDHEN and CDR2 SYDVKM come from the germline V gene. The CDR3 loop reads CASSLTGLAGYGYTF. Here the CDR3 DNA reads TGTGCCAGCAGTTTAACGGGCTTAGCGGGCTATGGCTACACCTTC.

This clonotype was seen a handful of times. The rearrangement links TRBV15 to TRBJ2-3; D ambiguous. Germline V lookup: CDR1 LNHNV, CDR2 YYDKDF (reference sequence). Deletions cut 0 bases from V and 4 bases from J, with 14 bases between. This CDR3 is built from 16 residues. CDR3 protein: CATSRDLPVSPDTQYF. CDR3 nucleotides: TGTGCCACCAGCAGAGATTTGCCAGTCTCCCCAGATACGCAGTATTTT.

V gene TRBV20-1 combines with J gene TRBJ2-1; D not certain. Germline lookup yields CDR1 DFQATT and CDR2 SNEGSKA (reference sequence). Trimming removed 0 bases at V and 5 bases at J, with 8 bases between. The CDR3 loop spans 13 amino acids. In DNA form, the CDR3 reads TGCAGTGCTAGAGAAGGGTGGGACAATGAGCAGTTCTTC. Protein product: CSAREGWDNEQFF.

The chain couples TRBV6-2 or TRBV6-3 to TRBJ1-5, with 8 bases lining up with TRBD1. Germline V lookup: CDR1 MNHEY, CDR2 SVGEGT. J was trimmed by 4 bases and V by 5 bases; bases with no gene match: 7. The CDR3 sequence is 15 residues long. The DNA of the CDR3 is TGTGCCAGCAGTACCGGACAGGGAGGAAATCAGCCCCAGCATTTT. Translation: CASSTGQGGNQPQHF.

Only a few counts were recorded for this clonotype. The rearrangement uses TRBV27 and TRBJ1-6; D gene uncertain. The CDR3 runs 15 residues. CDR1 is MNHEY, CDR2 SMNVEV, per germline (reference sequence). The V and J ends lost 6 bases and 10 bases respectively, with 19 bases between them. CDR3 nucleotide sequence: TGTGCCAGCAGCTCAAAATCAAAAGGGATCTCACCCCTCCACTTT. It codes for CASSSKSKGISPLHF.

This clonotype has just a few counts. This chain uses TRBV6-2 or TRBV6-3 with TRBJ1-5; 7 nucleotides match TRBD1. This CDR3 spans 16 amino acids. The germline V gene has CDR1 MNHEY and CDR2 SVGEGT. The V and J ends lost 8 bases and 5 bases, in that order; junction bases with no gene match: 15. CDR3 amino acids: CASLDPPGQIYQPQHF. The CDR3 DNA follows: TGTGCCAGCCTCGACCCGCCGGGACAGATATATCAGCCCCAGCATTTT.

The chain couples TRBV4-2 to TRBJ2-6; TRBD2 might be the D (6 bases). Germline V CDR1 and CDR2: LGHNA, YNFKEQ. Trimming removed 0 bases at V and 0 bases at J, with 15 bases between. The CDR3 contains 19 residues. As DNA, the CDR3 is TGTGCCAGCAGCCAAGAAGGGAGGACAAGAGCCTCTGGGGCCAACGTCCTGACTTTC. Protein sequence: CASSQEGRTRASGANVLTF.

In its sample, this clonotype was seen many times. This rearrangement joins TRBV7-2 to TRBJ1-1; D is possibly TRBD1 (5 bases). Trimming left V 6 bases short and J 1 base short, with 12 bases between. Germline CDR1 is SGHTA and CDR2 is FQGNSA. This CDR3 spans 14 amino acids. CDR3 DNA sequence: TGTGCCAGCAGACCGGGACCGCGGAACACTGAAGCTTTCTTT. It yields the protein CASRPGPRNTEAFF.

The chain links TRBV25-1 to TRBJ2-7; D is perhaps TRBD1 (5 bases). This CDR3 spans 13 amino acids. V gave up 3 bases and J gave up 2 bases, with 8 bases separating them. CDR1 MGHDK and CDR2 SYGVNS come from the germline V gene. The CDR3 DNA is TGTGCCAGCAGTGACGACAGAACCTACGAGCAGTACTTC. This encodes CASSDDRTYEQYF.

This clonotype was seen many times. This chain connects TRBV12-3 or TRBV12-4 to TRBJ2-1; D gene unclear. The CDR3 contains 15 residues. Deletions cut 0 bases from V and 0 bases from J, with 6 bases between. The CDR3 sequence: CASSLARPSYNEQFF. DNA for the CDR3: TGTGCCAGCAGTTTAGCTCGTCCCTCCTACAATGAGCAGTTCTTC.

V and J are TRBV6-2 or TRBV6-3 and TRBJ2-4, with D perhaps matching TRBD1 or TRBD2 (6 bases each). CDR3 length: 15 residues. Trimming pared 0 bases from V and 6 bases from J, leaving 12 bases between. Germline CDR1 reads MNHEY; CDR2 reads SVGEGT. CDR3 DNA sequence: TGTGCCAGCAGTTACTCGATAGGAGGGGGAAACATTCAGTACTTC. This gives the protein CASSYSIGGGNIQYF.

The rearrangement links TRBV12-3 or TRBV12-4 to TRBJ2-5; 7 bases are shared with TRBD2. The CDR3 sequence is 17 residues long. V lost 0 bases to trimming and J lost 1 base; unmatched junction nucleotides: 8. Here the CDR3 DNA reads TGTGCCAGCAGTTTAGCGCTGGGGGGGGGTCTCCAAGAGACCCAGTACTTC. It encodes CASSLALGGGLQETQYF.

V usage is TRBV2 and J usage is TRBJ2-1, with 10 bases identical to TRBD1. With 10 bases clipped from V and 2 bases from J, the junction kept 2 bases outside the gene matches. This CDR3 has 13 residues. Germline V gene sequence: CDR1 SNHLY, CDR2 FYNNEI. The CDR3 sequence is CATGQGAYNEQFF. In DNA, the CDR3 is TGTGCCACCGGACAGGGGGCCTACAATGAGCAGTTCTTC.

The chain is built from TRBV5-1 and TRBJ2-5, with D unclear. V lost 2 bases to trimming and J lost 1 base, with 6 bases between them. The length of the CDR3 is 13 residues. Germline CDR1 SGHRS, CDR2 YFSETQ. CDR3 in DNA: TGCGCCAGCAGCTTTAAATTCCAAGAGACCCAGTACTTC. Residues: CASSFKFQETQYF.

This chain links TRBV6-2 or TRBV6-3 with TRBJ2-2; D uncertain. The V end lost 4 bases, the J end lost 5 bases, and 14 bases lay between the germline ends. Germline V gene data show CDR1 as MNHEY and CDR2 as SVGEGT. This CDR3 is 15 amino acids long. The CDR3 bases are TGTGCCAGCAGTTTTGCAAGGCCGCCAACCGGGGAGCTGTTTTTT. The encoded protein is CASSFARPPTGELFF.

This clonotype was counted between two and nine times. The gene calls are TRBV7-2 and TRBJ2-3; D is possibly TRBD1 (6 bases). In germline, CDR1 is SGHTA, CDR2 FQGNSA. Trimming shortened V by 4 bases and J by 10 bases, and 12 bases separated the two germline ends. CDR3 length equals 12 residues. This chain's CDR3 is CASSWDTPAQYF. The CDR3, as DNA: TGTGCCAGCAGCTGGGACACCCCCGCGCAGTATTTT.

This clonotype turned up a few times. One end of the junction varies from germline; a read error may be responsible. Written as DNA, the CDR3 is TGTGCCAGCAGATACGACAGGCTCCTCACACATACGCAGTATTTT. Translation gives CASRYDRLLTHTQYF. The chain has TRBV2 and TRBJ2-3; D perhaps matches TRBD1 (6 bases). Germline V gene data show CDR1 as SNHLY and CDR2 as FYNNEI. The CDR3 spans 15 residues.

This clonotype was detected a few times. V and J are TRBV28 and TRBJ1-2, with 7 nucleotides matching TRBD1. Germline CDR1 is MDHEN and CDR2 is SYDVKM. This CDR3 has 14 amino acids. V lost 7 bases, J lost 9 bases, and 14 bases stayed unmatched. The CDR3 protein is CASNPPGQPMRYTF. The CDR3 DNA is TGTGCCAGCAACCCTCCGGGACAGCCTATGCGCTACACCTTC.

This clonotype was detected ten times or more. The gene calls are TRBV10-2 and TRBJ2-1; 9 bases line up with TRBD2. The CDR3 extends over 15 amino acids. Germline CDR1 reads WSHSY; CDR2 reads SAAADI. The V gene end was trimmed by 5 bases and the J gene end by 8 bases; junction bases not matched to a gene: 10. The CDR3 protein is CASSSLAGPLDEQFF. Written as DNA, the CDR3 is TGCGCCAGCAGTTCTCTAGCGGGACCTCTGGATGAGCAGTTCTTC.

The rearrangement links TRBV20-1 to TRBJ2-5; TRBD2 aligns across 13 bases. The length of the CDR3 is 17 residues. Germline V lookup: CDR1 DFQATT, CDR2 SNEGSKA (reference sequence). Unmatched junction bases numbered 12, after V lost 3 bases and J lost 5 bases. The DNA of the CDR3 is TGCAGTGCTAGGGCCGGGACTAGCGGGATTCGTCTTGAGACCCAGTACTTC. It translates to CSARAGTSGIRLETQYF.

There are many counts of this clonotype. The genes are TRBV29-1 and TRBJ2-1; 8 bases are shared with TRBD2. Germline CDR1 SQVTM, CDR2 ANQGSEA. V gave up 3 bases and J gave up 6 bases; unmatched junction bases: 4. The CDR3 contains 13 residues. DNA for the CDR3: TGCAGCGTTGATTCGGGAGGGACCAATGAGCAGTTCTTC. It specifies CSVDSGGTNEQFF.